A single sample gave rise to the 23 T cell receptor beta chains below, sequenced in a study of CD8 T cells in Susac syndrome (dated by TCRdb to between 2017 and 2020). Library creation used the immunoSEQ multiplex PCR assay. RNA was extracted using the RNeasy kit, and roughly 0.5 to 1 ug of the RNA was reverse transcribed with random hexamers. TCRdb redid the processing of the public reads, applying fastp at Q25 and MiXCR, and retained in-frame beta chains. Each CDR3 protein appears once, grouped with its most common genes and DNA. This sample gives about 280,000 distinct CDR3 sequences in total; about 88% of them show up just once. The ten biggest clones cover approximately 0.11% of the sample. Source material: CD8+ T cells from PBMCs. The receptors were gathered from a human donor with multiple sclerosis.

This chain uses TRBV30 with TRBJ2-1, with 8 bases aligning to TRBD2. The J segment lost 4 bases and the V segment lost 1 base, leaving 3 bases of the junction unmatched. Germline CDR1 and CDR2: GTSNPN and SVGIG (reference sequence). This CDR3 is 14 amino acids long. The CDR3 DNA is TGTGCCTGGAGTGCCCTAGCGGGTTACAATGAGCAGTTCTTC. It yields the protein CAWSALAGYNEQFF. The full variable domain, with the rest looked up from reference TRBV30 and TRBJ2-1, is SQTIHQWPATLVQPVGSPLSLECTVEGTSNPNLYWYRQAAGRGLQLLFYSVGIGQISSEVPQNLSASRPQDRQFILSSKKLLLSDSGFYLCAWSALAGYNEQFFGPGTRLTVL.

This clonotype showed up just once. The chain employs TRBV25-1 and TRBJ1-4; perhaps TRBD1 as D (6 bases). V lost 2 bases, J lost 8 bases, and 18 bases lay in between. Germline values: CDR1 MGHDK, CDR2 SYGVNS. This CDR3 is 16 amino acids long. CDR3 nucleotides: TGTGCCAGCAGTGAAGGGCCTAGAGGACAGTACGAAAAACTGTTTTTT. Its translation: CASSEGPRGQYEKLFF.

The chain joins TRBV27 to TRBJ2-7; D might be TRBD1 (6 bases). The germline V gene has CDR1 MNHEY and CDR2 SMNVEV (reference sequence). This CDR3 has 14 amino acids. Trimming cost V 5 bases and J 7 bases, with 18 bases left between them. CDR3 protein: CASSILQTGPEQYF. CDR3 DNA: TGTGCCAGCAGTATCCTTCAGACAGGACCGGAGCAGTACTTC.

This rearrangement joins TRBV27 to TRBJ2-7; D call uncertain. This CDR3 comprises 11 residues. Per germline, CDR1 MNHEY and CDR2 SMNVEV (reference sequence). Trimming left V 5 bases short and J 7 bases short, with 9 bases between. The CDR3 loop is CASSRPVEQYF. The CDR3 DNA sequence: TGTGCCAGCAGTCGTCCAGTTGAGCAGTACTTC.

J is TRBJ2-1 and V is TRBV7-9, with 8 bases aligning to TRBD2. CDR1 is SEHNR, CDR2 FQNEAQ, per germline (reference sequence). The CDR3 spans 17 residues. V lost 5 bases, J lost 0 bases, and 9 bases stayed unmatched. CDR3 in DNA: TGTGCCAGCAGCACCCCGGGGGGGGTCCTCTCCTACAATGAGCAGTTCTTC. Its translation: CASSTPGGVLSYNEQFF. The complete variable domain, with remaining parts taken from reference TRBV7-9 and TRBJ2-1, reads DTGVSQNPRHKITKRGQNVTFRCDPISEHNRLYWYRQTLGQGPEFLTYFQNEAQLEKSRLLSDRFSAERPKGSFSTLEIQRTEQGDSAMYLCASSTPGGVLSYNEQFFGPGTRLTVL.

This rearrangement joins TRBV11-1 to TRBJ2-1; TRBD2 agrees at 10 bases. The CDR3 spans 16 residues. Trimming removed 5 bases from V and 0 bases from J; junction bases left unmatched: 4. From germline, CDR1 is SGHAT and CDR2 FQDESV (reference sequence). Here the CDR3 reads CASSLSGRSSYNEQFF. CDR3 in DNA: TGTGCCAGCAGCCTTAGCGGGAGGAGCTCCTACAATGAGCAGTTCTTC.

The chain is built from TRBV7-8 and TRBJ2-1, with 7 bases fitting TRBD2. The germline V gene has CDR1 SGHVS and CDR2 FQNEAQ. The CDR3 length is 18 residues. The V gene end was trimmed by 7 bases and the J gene end by 5 bases; junction bases not matched to a gene: 20. CDR3 protein: CASMRTSAVVRSDNEQFF. As DNA, the CDR3 is TGTGCCAGCATGCGAACTAGCGCTGTCGTGCGGAGTGACAATGAGCAGTTCTTC.

The chain combines TRBV12-3 or TRBV12-4 with TRBJ1-5; D may be TRBD1 (5 bases). This CDR3 is 15 amino acids long. The ends were cut back, 5 bases at V and 3 bases at J, with 14 bases in the middle. The CDR3 DNA is TGTGCCAGCAGTCCTTCCGGCAGGGACAATCAGCCCCAGCATTTT. It yields the protein CASSPSGRDNQPQHF.

The chain links TRBV10-3 to TRBJ2-1; perhaps TRBD1 as D (6 bases). From germline, CDR1 is ENHRY and CDR2 SYGVKD. CDR3 length: 18 amino acids. V lost 7 bases, J lost 2 bases, and 24 bases lay in between. This CDR3 reads CAITQKEPSGTTYNEQFF. CDR3 nucleotide sequence: TGTGCCATCACCCAGAAAGAGCCTTCCGGGACAACCTACAATGAGCAGTTCTTC.

This rearrangement joins TRBV10-3 to TRBJ2-7, with a weak D call TRBD1 (6 bases). V was pared by 10 bases and J by 6 bases, with 10 bases between. CDR1 is ENHRY and CDR2 is SYGVKD in the germline V gene. The CDR3 sequence is 10 residues long. The CDR3 protein is CATAGAEQYF. DNA for the CDR3: TGTGCCACCGCAGGGGCCGAGCAGTACTTC.

The V call is TRBV12-3 or TRBV12-4, the J call TRBJ2-1; D perhaps matches TRBD2 (5 bases). The CDR3 contains 13 residues. The V end lost 4 bases, the J end lost 9 bases, and 13 bases lay between the germline ends. CDR3 nucleotide sequence: TGTGCCAGCAGTTGGACTCTCTATGGTGAGCAGTTCTTC. Protein product: CASSWTLYGEQFF.

The J gene is TRBJ2-1, the V gene TRBV5-1, with D unclear. V was shortened by 3 bases and J by 8 bases, with 6 bases between the two germline ends. The germline V gene encodes CDR1 SGHRS and CDR2 YFSETQ. This CDR3 is built from 11 residues. CDR3 sequence reads: CASSSSDEQFF. The CDR3, as DNA: TGCGCCAGCAGCTCGTCGGATGAGCAGTTCTTC.

The sample holds one count of this clonotype. The chain employs TRBV20-1 and TRBJ2-3; the D is unclear. Germline-derived CDR1 and CDR2 are DFQATT and SNEGSKA (reference sequence). The length of the CDR3 is 16 residues. V lost 5 bases and J lost 6, with 24 bases in between. The DNA for the CDR3 is TGCAGTGCTCCTATTCCGGGCCCGTCGAGTGAGGATACGCAGTATTTT. The encoded protein is CSAPIPGPSSEDTQYF.

The J gene is TRBJ2-7, the V gene TRBV9; 12 positions match TRBD2. J lost 4 bases, V lost 3 bases, and 2 bases had no gene match. Germline CDR1 and CDR2: SGDLS and YYNGEE. This CDR3 is 14 amino acids long. The CDR3 here is CASSEGLAGYEQYF. The CDR3, as DNA: TGTGCCAGCAGCGAAGGACTAGCGGGATACGAGCAGTACTTC.

The chain is built from TRBV10-3 and TRBJ1-2, with 10 bases aligning to TRBD1. Per the germline V gene, CDR1 is ENHRY and CDR2 is SYGVKD. The V gene end was trimmed by 0 bases and the J gene end by 6 bases; junction bases not matched to a gene: 4. The CDR3 totals 15 residues. CDR3 nucleotides: TGTGCCATCAGTGAGTCGGGGGGACAGGGGAATGGCTACACCTTC. This encodes CAISESGGQGNGYTF.

Here the CDR3 reads CASSWTSSGELFF. The DNA for the CDR3 is TGTGCCAGCAGCTGGACGTCTTCCGGGGAGCTGTTTTTT. The genes are TRBV7-3 and TRBJ2-2; D ambiguous. The V end was cut by 4 bases, the J end by 6 bases, with 9 bases between. Germline CDR1 is SGHTA and CDR2 is FQGTGA. The CDR3 has 13 amino acids. The full variable domain, rest sourced from reference TRBV7-3 and TRBJ2-2, is GAGVSQTPSNKVTEKGKYVELRCDPISGHTALYWYRQSLGQGPEFLIYFQGTGAADDSGLPNDRFFAVRPEGSVSTLKIQRTERGDSAVYLCASSWTSSGELFFGEGSRLTVL.

The rearrangement joins TRBV27 to TRBJ1-5, with no clear D. Germline CDR1 reads MNHEY; CDR2 reads SMNVEV (reference sequence). Between the trimmed V and J ends, which lost 7 bases and 8 bases, there was a span of 24 bases. The CDR3 contains 16 residues. In DNA form, the CDR3 reads TGTGCCAGCACCCAAAGGGCCCACACCCTAACCGAGCCCCAGCATTTT. Translated, it gives CASTQRAHTLTEPQHF.

CDR3 region: CASSYHYSNQPQHF. For the CDR3, the DNA is TGTGCCAGCAGCTACCACTATAGCAATCAGCCCCAGCATTTT. The chain carries TRBV5-5 and TRBJ1-5; no clear D gene. V lost 3 bases and J lost 0, with 7 bases in between. The CDR3 is 14 residues long. Looked up from germline, CDR1 is SGHKS and CDR2 is YYEKEE (reference sequence).

V is TRBV9 and J is TRBJ2-3, with 7 bases aligning to TRBD2. With V trimmed by 6 bases and J by 2 bases, 6 bases remained unmatched. Germline assignment: CDR1 SGDLS and CDR2 YYNGEE. CDR3 length equals 14 residues. The CDR3 DNA reads as TGTGCCAGCAATCTAGCGGTCTACACAGATACGCAGTATTTT. Translating gives CASNLAVYTDTQYF.

The rearrangement joins TRBV5-1 to TRBJ2-5; TRBD1 matches at 11 bases. Germline CDR1 and CDR2: SGHRS and YFSETQ. The CDR3 length is 16 residues. J was trimmed by 5 bases and V by 0 bases; bases with no gene match: 6. The CDR3 is CASSLGGQGAVETQYF. In nucleotides, the CDR3 is TGCGCCAGCAGCTTGGGAGGACAGGGGGCAGTGGAGACCCAGTACTTC.

This clonotype appeared a few times. The J gene is TRBJ2-1, the V gene TRBV6-1; 8 bases map to TRBD2. Per the germline V gene, CDR1 is MNHNS and CDR2 is SASEGT. V gave up 10 bases and J gave up 7 bases; unmatched junction bases: 9. The CDR3 has 13 residues. DNA of the CDR3: TGTGCCACCCTAGAAACTAGCGGTAATGAGCAGTTCTTC. This encodes CATLETSGNEQFF.

This clonotype showed up just once. CDR3 DNA sequence: TGTGCCAGCAGCTTAGCAAGGTTCAAAGAGACCCAGTACTTC. Protein: CASSLARFKETQYF. The chain joins TRBV7-6 to TRBJ2-5; D gene unclear. Trimming removed 0 bases from V and 3 bases from J, with 8 bases in between. CDR1 is SGHVS and CDR2 is FNYEAQ in the germline V gene. The CDR3 sequence is 14 residues long.

The V and J genes are TRBV10-3 and TRBJ2-7, with D possibly called TRBD1 or TRBD2 (5 bases each). V was shortened by 3 bases and J by 6 bases, with 9 bases between the two germline ends. Germline CDR1 reads ENHRY; CDR2 reads SYGVKD. This CDR3 has 12 amino acids. The CDR3 coding sequence is TGTGCCATCAGTGATGGGGGTGCCGAGCAGTACTTC. This sequence encodes CAISDGGAEQYF.